This entry lists 23 T cell receptor beta chains sequenced from one sample in a study of T cells after somatic rescue of genetic block. Repertoires were generated with immunoSEQ multiplex PCR, while TCRdb's copy carries only in-frame clones and drops some. The sample holds approximately 71,000 clones, 85% to 95% seen once. The material sequenced was peripheral blood mononuclear cells (PBMCs). The receptors derive from a man aged 40-50 years.

V and J are TRBV5-1 and TRBJ1-1; 7 bases line up with TRBD1. Trimming removed 2 bases from V and 1 base from J; junction bases left unmatched: 11. The CDR3 contains 17 residues. Germline CDR1 SGHRS, CDR2 YFSETQ. The CDR3 loop reads CASSLLTGLVGNTEAFF. CDR3 nucleotides: TGCGCCAGCAGCTTACTGACAGGGTTGGTTGGGAACACTGAAGCTTTCTTT.

The V call is TRBV7-6, the J call TRBJ2-1; D is perhaps TRBD1 or TRBD2 (5 bases each). This CDR3 comprises 16 residues. Trimming stripped 5 bases from V and 0 bases from J, with 14 bases between. Germline V gene sequence: CDR1 SGHVS, CDR2 FNYEAQ. CDR3 loop: CASSLTWGFSYNEQFF. The CDR3 nucleotides are TGTGCCAGCAGCCTTACGTGGGGGTTCTCCTACAATGAGCAGTTCTTC.

V usage is TRBV10-1 and J usage is TRBJ2-7; possibly TRBD2 for D (6 bases). CDR3 length: 14 amino acids. The V gene's germline CDR1 is WNHNN and CDR2 SYGVQD (reference sequence). V lost 6 bases and J lost 2, with 14 bases in between. The CDR3 sequence is CASSPGDSPYEQYF. CDR3 nucleotides: TGCGCCAGCAGCCCGGGGGACTCACCCTACGAGCAGTACTTC.

V is TRBV12-5 and J is TRBJ2-5, with D tentatively TRBD1 (5 bases). The germline V and J ends were trimmed by 3 bases and 4 bases, with 12 bases remaining between them. CDR3 length equals 14 residues. Looked up from germline, CDR1 is LGHNT and CDR2 is FRNRAP. Here the CDR3 reads CASGLSGNAETQYF. The CDR3 DNA reads TGTGCTAGTGGTTTATCAGGGAATGCAGAGACCCAGTACTTC.

The rearrangement uses TRBV2 and TRBJ2-1; 8 bases agree with TRBD1. Germline V gene data show CDR1 as SNHLY and CDR2 as FYNNEI. The J segment lost 3 bases and the V segment lost 8 bases, leaving 6 bases of the junction unmatched. The CDR3 sequence is 14 residues long. For the CDR3, the DNA is TGTGCCAGCGCTACGGGACAGGTCTACAATGAGCAGTTCTTC. Its protein is CASATGQVYNEQFF. Combining the CDR3 with reference TRBV2 and TRBJ2-1 gives the whole variable domain EPEVTQTPSHQVTQMGQEVILRCVPISNHLYFYWYRQILGQKVEFLVSFYNNEISEKSEIFDDQFSVERPDGSNFTLKIRSTKLEDSAMYFCASATGQVYNEQFFGPGTRLTVL.

J is TRBJ2-7 and V is TRBV27; a weak D match, TRBD1 (5 bases). The CDR3 has 13 amino acids. Trimming removed 5 bases at V and 4 bases at J, with 12 bases between. Germline-derived CDR1 and CDR2 are MNHEY and SMNVEV (reference sequence). Written as DNA, the CDR3 is TGTGCCAGCAGTCCGAGGCAGGGATACGAGCAGTACTTC. Its translation: CASSPRQGYEQYF.

This chain uses TRBV2 with TRBJ1-4; a weak D match, TRBD1 (6 bases). This CDR3 has 13 amino acids. Trimming shortened V by 5 bases and J by 4 bases, and 8 bases separated the two germline ends. CDR1 is SNHLY, CDR2 FYNNEI, per germline. DNA for the CDR3: TGTGCCAGCAGTCAGGACAGTAATGAAAAACTGTTTTTT. It translates to CASSQDSNEKLFF.

The chain couples TRBV7-8 to TRBJ2-5, with unresolved D. Germline V gene lookup returns CDR1 SGHVS and CDR2 FQNEAQ. The germline V and J ends were trimmed by 5 bases and 4 bases, with 20 bases remaining between them. The CDR3 runs to 16 residues. As DNA, the CDR3 is TGTGCCAGCAGCAGAAGCCCCCCTTCGTGGGGAGAGACCCAGTACTTC. As protein: CASSRSPPSWGETQYF.

The J gene is TRBJ1-5, the V gene TRBV12-5; D remains unclear. Germline V lookup: CDR1 LGHNT, CDR2 FRNRAP. V lost 1 base and J 12 bases, leaving 13 bases between the germline ends. There are 13 residues in the CDR3. CDR3 loop: CASGLGLGQVQHF. The CDR3 DNA sequence: TGTGCTAGTGGTTTGGGTCTGGGCCAGGTCCAGCATTTT.

The chain joins TRBV6-4 to TRBJ1-2; D not certain. The CDR3 totals 16 residues. V lost 5 bases to trimming and J lost 4 bases, with 20 bases between them. CDR1 is MRHNA, CDR2 SNTAGT, per germline. CDR3 in DNA: TGTGCCAGCAGTTACTTAGCACACGGAAAGACCTATGGCTACACCTTC. Translation gives CASSYLAHGKTYGYTF.

This chain joins TRBV27 and TRBJ1-5; perhaps TRBD1 as D (6 bases). Per the germline V gene, CDR1 is MNHEY and CDR2 is SMNVEV (reference sequence). CDR3 length: 12 residues. V shed 8 bases and J shed 6 bases, with 11 bases lying between them. The CDR3 bases are TGTGCCAGCGGAAACAGGGTTCAGCCCCAGCATTTT. This gives the protein CASGNRVQPQHF.

The J gene is TRBJ2-5, the V gene TRBV7-2; D may be TRBD2 (6 bases). The CDR3 runs 14 residues. V was trimmed by 3 bases and J by 0 bases, leaving 8 bases between them. Germline V gene data show CDR1 as SGHTA and CDR2 as FQGNSA. CDR3 region: CASSFGGYQETQYF. In DNA form, the CDR3 reads TGTGCCAGCAGCTTTGGAGGGTACCAAGAGACCCAGTACTTC.

The rearrangement uses TRBV2 and TRBJ1-1; D is uncertain. V was trimmed by 7 bases and J by 0 bases, leaving 9 bases between them. CDR1 SNHLY and CDR2 FYNNEI come from the germline V gene. This CDR3 contains 13 residues. DNA of the CDR3: TGTGCCAGCATGGGGAGCATGAACACTGAAGCTTTCTTT. Amino acids: CASMGSMNTEAFF.

The chain links TRBV28 to TRBJ1-2; 10 nucleotides line up with TRBD1. The CDR3 runs to 12 residues. Trimming at V came to 6 bases and at J to 8 bases, leaving 3 bases not matched to a gene. Germline V CDR1 and CDR2: MDHEN, SYDVKM. The DNA of the CDR3 is TGTGCCAGCAGGCCGGGACAGGGGGGCTACACCTTC. Translated: CASRPGQGGYTF.

V and J are TRBV6-5 and TRBJ2-2, with D perhaps matching TRBD1 (6 bases). Trimming removed 5 bases at V and 8 bases at J, with 12 bases between. This CDR3 has 13 amino acids. Per the germline V gene, CDR1 is MNHEY and CDR2 is SVGAGI. This CDR3 reads CASSAPGTGELFF. In DNA form, the CDR3 reads TGTGCCAGCAGTGCCCCCGGGACAGGGGAGCTGTTTTTT.

The sample holds a few counts of this clone. V usage is TRBV19 and J usage is TRBJ2-7; TRBD1 matches 8 bases. V lost 5 bases and J lost 5; bases outside the gene matches: 8. CDR3 length: 14 amino acids. The germline V gene has CDR1 LNHDA and CDR2 SQIVND (reference sequence). CDR3 amino acids: CASSDRGTGHEQYF. CDR3 DNA: TGTGCCAGTAGTGACCGGGGGACAGGCCACGAGCAGTACTTC.

This chain links TRBV6-4 with TRBJ1-2; 7 positions match TRBD1. J gave up 8 bases and V 7 bases, and 10 bases lay outside the gene matches. Germline V gene data show CDR1 as MRHNA and CDR2 as SNTAGT. CDR3 length equals 13 residues. CDR3 in DNA: TGTGCCAGCAATTGGGACAGAGGGCGAGGCTACACCTTC. This translates into CASNWDRGRGYTF.

This chain connects TRBV18 to TRBJ1-6, with a weak D call TRBD1 (5 bases). The germline V gene encodes CDR1 KGHSH and CDR2 LQKENI. Trimming cost V 3 bases and J 10 bases, with 13 bases left between them. The CDR3 consists of 14 residues. CDR3 protein: CASSPTKDTSPLHF. The CDR3, as DNA: TGTGCCAGCTCACCGACAAAGGACACGTCACCCCTCCACTTT.

This clone was seen just once. V is TRBV2 and J is TRBJ1-1; TRBD1 aligns across 7 bases. Trimming took 6 bases from V and 0 from J; bases not matched to a gene: 7. The CDR3 length is 15 residues. Germline V gene lookup returns CDR1 SNHLY and CDR2 FYNNEI. The CDR3 DNA follows: TGTGCCAGCAGACCCAGACAGGGTATGAACACTGAAGCTTTCTTT. Amino acids: CASRPRQGMNTEAFF.

This chain's CDR3 is CASSIAVSYEQYF. For the CDR3, the DNA is TGTGCCAGTAGTATAGCGGTCTCCTACGAGCAGTACTTC. The rearrangement links TRBV19 to TRBJ2-7; no clear D gene. The ends were cut back, 1 base at V and 0 bases at J, with 4 bases in the middle. This CDR3 has 13 amino acids. Germline CDR1 is LNHDA and CDR2 is SQIVND (reference sequence).

This chain connects TRBV5-1 to TRBJ1-6, with 9 nucleotides matching TRBD1. The CDR3 length is 15 residues. With V trimmed by 0 bases and J by 7 bases, 2 bases remained unmatched. Germline V gene data show CDR1 as SGHRS and CDR2 as YFSETQ. In nucleotides, the CDR3 is TGCGCCAGCAGCTTGGCTGGACAGGGGAATTCACCCCTCCACTTT. This gives the protein CASSLAGQGNSPLHF. Supplemented by reference TRBV5-1 and TRBJ1-6, the full variable domain reads KAGVTQTPRYLIKTRGQQVTLSCSPISGHRSVSWYQQTPGQGLQFLFEYFSETQRNKGNFPGRFSGRQFSNSRSEMNVSTLELGDSALYLCASSLAGQGNSPLHFGNGTRLTVT.

The chain recombines TRBV25-1 with TRBJ1-4; 10 positions match TRBD1. CDR1 and CDR2 (germline): MGHDK, SYGVNS. This CDR3 has 17 amino acids. J gave up 7 bases and V 1 base, and 9 bases lay outside the gene matches. The CDR3 DNA reads TGTGCCAGCAGTGAATTGGCTCCGACAGGGGGCTTTGAAAAACTGTTTTTT. Translating it yields CASSELAPTGGFEKLFF.

The rearrangement links TRBV9 to TRBJ2-1, with TRBD2 matching over 8 bases. CDR3 length: 15 residues. Germline V gives CDR1 SGDLS, CDR2 YYNGEE. V lost 3 bases, J lost 4 bases, and 6 bases stayed unmatched. The CDR3: CASSADSGVYNEQFF. The DNA of the CDR3 is TGTGCCAGCAGCGCAGATAGCGGGGTTTACAATGAGCAGTTCTTC. Supplemented by reference TRBV9 and TRBJ2-1, the full variable domain reads DSGVTQTPKHLITATGQRVTLRCSPRSGDLSVYWYQQSLDQGLQFLIQYYNGEERAKGNILERFSAQQFPDLHSELNLSSLELGDSALYFCASSADSGVYNEQFFGPGTRLTVL.